This TCR beta chain was identified during a study of blood T cell repertoires in COVID-19. Background on the study: There were acute and convalescent COVID-19 samples, and they came from the United States, Italy and Spain. In each case, the material was cDNA or gDNA derived from T cells, B-cell-depleted T cells, or PBMCs.

The germline gives CDR1 LGHNA, CDR2 YNFKEQ. The trim removed 3 bases at V and 4 bases at J, leaving 5 bases unmatched. This CDR3 has 17 amino acids. In the study's own analysis: Reference gene primer amplification in the assay estimated nucleated cell counts. Sequencing was performed with immunoSEQ multiplex PCR; in TCRdb, only in-frame clones are kept and a portion is missing. From that table come the V and J calls and clone size; the DNA was used to work out D and trimming. The sample consists of some 49,000 clones, 65% to 90% of them appearing once. This chain uses TRBV4-2 with TRBJ2-1, with 14 bases identical to TRBD2. The material sequenced was peripheral blood. The sequence derives from a human donor in a cohort sampled during active COVID-19. The CDR3 reads CASSQGLAGDLYNEQFF. The CDR3 DNA follows: TGTGCCAGCAGCCAGGGACTAGCGGGAGACCTTTACAATGAGCAGTTCTTC.